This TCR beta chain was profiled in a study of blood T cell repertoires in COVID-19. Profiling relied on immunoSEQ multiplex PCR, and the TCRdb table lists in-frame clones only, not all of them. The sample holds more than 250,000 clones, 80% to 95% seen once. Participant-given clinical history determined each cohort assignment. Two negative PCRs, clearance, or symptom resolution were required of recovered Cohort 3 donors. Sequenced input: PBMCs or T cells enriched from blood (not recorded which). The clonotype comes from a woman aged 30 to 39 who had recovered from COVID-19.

The CDR3 here is CASSLFGGIGEQYF. CDR3 nucleotides: TGTGCCAGCAGCTTGTTCGGGGGTATCGGCGAGCAGTACTTC. This chain links TRBV5-4 with TRBJ2-7; D might be TRBD2 (6 bases). V lost 1 base to trimming and J lost 6 bases, with 14 bases between them. Looked up from germline, CDR1 is SGHNT and CDR2 is YYREEE (reference sequence). The CDR3 has 14 residues.